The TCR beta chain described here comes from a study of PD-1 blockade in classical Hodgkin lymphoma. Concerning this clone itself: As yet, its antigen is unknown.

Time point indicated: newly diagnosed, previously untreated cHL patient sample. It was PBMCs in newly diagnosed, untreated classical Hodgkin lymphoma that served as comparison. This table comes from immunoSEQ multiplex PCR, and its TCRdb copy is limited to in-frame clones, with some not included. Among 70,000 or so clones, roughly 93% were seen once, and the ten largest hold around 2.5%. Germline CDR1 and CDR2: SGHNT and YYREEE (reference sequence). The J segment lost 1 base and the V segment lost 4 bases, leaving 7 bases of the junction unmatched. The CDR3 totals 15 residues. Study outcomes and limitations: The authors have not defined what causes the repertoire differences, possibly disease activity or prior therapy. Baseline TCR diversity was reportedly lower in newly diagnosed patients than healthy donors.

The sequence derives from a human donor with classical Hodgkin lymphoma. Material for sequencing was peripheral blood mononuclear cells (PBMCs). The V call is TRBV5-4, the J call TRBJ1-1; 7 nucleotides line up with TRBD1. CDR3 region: CASSLGQNKNTEAFF. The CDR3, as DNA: TGTGCCAGCAGCCTGGGACAGAACAAGAACACTGAAGCTTTCTTT.